Below, 2 T cell receptor beta chains from the same sample are listed, as sequenced in a study of T cell responses to AZD1222 COVID-19 vaccine. Produced via immunoSEQ multiplex PCR; TCRdb's table is partial and in-frame only. Among about 120,000 clones listed, 90% to 95% were seen once. Sequenced material: peripheral blood, taken on day 0 of AZD1222 vaccination. The origin of the receptors is an adult in good health.

This clone was observed once. The CDR3 nucleotides read TGTGCCAGCAGTTGGAAACCTCAGCCCCAGCATTTT. Translating it yields CASSWKPQPQHF. The chain carries TRBV6-6 and TRBJ1-5; no reliable D call. Germline CDR1 reads MNHNY; CDR2 reads SVGAGI (reference sequence). The CDR3 covers 12 residues. Deletions cut 4 bases from V and 6 bases from J, with 7 bases between.

This chain connects TRBV6-5 to TRBJ1-5, with TRBD1 matching over 8 bases. V was clipped by 6 bases and J by 6 bases; unmatched bases: 10. The length of the CDR3 is 15 residues. The germline CDR1 and CDR2 sequences are MNHEY and SVGAGI. The DNA of the CDR3 is TGTGCCAGCAGCGAGACAGGGGCCAGGAGTCAGCCCCAGCATTTT. Translated, it gives CASSETGARSQPQHF.